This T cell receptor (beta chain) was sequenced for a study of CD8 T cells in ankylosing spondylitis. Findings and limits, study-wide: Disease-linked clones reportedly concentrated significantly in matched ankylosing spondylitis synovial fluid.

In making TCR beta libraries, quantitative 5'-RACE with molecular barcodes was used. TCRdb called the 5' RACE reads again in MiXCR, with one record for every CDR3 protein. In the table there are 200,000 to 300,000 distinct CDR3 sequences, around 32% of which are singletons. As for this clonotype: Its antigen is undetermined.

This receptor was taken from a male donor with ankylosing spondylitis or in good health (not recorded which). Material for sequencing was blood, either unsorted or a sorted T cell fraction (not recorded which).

CDR3 bases: TGTGCCAGCAGCTTGTTGCAGTTCAGCGAGCAGTACTTC. This translates into CASSLLQFSEQYF. V and J are TRBV5-5 and TRBJ2-7; no reliable D call. V lost 1 base, J lost 6 bases, and 11 bases lay in between. CDR3 length: 13 residues. Per the germline V gene, CDR1 is SGHKS and CDR2 is YYEKEE (reference sequence).